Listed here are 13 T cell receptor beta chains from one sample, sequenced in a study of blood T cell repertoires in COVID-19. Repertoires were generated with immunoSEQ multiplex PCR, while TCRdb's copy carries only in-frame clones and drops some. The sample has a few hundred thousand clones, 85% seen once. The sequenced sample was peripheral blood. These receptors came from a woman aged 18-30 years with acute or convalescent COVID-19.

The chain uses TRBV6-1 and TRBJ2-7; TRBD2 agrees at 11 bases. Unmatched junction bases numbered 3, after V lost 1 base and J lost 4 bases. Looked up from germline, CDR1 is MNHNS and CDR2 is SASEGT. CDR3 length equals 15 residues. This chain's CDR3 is CASSEVGTSGYEQYF. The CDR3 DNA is TGTGCCAGCAGTGAAGTTGGGACTAGCGGATACGAGCAGTACTTC.

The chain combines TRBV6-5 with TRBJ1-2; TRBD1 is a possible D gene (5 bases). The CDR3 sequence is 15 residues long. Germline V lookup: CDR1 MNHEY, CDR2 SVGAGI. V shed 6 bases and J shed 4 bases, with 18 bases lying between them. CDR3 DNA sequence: TGTGCCAGCAGCCCCCAAGAAGGGGCAGGCTATGGCTACACCTTC. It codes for CASSPQEGAGYGYTF.

The DNA of the CDR3 is TGTGCCAGCAGTTGGGACAGTTTCACTGAAGCTTTCTTT. Amino acid sequence: CASSWDSFTEAFF. The V gene is TRBV12-3 or TRBV12-4, the J gene TRBJ1-1, with TRBD1 matching over 7 bases. Trimming took 4 bases from V and 4 from J; bases not matched to a gene: 3. CDR3 length equals 13 residues.

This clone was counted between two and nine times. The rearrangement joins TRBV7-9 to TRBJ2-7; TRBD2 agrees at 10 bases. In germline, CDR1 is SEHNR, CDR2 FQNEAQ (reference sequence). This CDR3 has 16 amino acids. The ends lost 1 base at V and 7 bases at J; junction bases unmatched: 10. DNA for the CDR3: TGTGCCAGCAGCTTAGTACCAGCGGGAGGGCCAAGGGAGCAGTACTTC. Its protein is CASSLVPAGGPREQYF.

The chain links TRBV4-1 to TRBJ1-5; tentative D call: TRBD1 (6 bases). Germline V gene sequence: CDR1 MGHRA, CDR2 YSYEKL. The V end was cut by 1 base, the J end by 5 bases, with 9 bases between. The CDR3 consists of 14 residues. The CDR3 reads CASSQGTGYQPQHF. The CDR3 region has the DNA TGCGCCAGCAGCCAAGGTACAGGGTATCAGCCCCAGCATTTT.

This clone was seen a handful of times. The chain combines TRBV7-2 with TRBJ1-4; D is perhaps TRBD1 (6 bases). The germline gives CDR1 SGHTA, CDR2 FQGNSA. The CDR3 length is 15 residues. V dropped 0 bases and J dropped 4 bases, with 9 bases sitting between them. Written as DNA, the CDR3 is TGTGCCAGCAGCTTAGCGCCAGGGGTTAATGAAAAACTGTTTTTT. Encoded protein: CASSLAPGVNEKLFF.

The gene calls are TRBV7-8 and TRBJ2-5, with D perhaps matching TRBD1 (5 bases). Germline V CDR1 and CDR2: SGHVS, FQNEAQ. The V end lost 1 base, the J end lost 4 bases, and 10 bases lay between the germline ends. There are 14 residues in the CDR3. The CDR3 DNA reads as TGTGCCAGCAGCTTAGTCAGGGCAGGAGAGACCCAGTACTTC. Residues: CASSLVRAGETQYF.

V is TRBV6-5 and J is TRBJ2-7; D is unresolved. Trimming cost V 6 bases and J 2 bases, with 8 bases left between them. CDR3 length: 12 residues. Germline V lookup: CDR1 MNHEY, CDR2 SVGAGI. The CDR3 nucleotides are TGTGCCAGCAGCCTCACAGCCTACGAGCAGTACTTC. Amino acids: CASSLTAYEQYF.

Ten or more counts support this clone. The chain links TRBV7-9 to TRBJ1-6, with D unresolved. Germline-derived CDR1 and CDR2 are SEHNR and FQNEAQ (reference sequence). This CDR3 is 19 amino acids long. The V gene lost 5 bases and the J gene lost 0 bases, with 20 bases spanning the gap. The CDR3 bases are TGTGCCAGCAGCCGGGGAATTCCCCCCACCAGCTCCTATAATTCACCCCTCCACTTT. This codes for CASSRGIPPTSSYNSPLHF.

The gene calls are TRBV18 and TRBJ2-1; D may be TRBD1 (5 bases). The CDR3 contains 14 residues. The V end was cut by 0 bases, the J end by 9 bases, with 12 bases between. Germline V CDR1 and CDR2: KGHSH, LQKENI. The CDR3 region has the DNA TGTGCCAGCTCACCACCTACAGTCCAGGGTGAGCAGTTCTTC. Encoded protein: CASSPPTVQGEQFF.

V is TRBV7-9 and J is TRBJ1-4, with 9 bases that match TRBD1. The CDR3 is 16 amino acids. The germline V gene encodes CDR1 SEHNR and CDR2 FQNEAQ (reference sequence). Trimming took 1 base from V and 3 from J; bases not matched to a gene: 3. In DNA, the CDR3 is TGTGCCAGCAGCTTAGACAGGGGGCATTCTAATGAAAAACTGTTTTTT. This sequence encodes CASSLDRGHSNEKLFF.

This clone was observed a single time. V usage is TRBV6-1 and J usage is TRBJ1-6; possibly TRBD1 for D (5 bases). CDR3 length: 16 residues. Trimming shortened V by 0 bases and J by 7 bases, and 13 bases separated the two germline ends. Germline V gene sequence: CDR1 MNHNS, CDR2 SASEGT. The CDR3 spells CASSEAQGFPNSPLHF. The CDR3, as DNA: TGTGCCAGCAGTGAAGCGCAGGGCTTTCCAAATTCACCCCTCCACTTT.

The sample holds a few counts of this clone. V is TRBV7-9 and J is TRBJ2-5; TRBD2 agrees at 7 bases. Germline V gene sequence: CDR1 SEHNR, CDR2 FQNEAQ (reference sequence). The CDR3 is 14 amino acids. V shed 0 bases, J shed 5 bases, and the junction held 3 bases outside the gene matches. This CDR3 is CASSLAGGVETQYF. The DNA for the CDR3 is TGTGCCAGCAGCTTAGCGGGAGGGGTTGAGACCCAGTACTTC.